The 26 T cell receptor beta chains below come from one sample, sequenced in a study of technical replicates of blood from several donors. The data were produced by immunoSEQ multiplex PCR, yet TCRdb's version contains in-frame clones alone and is incomplete. The table shows approximately 76,000 clones, with about 91% occurring only once. The specimen was T cells isolated from PBMCs. The receptors shown here come from a human donor in good health.

This chain joins TRBV9 and TRBJ2-5, with TRBD2 matching over 7 bases. The CDR3 is made up of 14 amino acids. Trimming took 4 bases from V and 1 from J; bases not matched to a gene: 4. CDR1 and CDR2 from the germline V gene are SGDLS and YYNGEE. In DNA form, the CDR3 reads TGTGCCAGCAGCAGAGGACTAGGCCAAGAGACCCAGTACTTC. Its protein product is CASSRGLGQETQYF. Complete variable domain (other parts from reference TRBV9 and TRBJ2-5): DSGVTQTPKHLITATGQRVTLRCSPRSGDLSVYWYQQSLDQGLQFLIQYYNGEERAKGNILERFSAQQFPDLHSELNLSSLELGDSALYFCASSRGLGQETQYFGPGTRLLVL.

In its sample, this clone was seen once. CDR3 region: CASSGTVTDTQYF. In nucleotides, the CDR3 is TGTGCCAGTAGTGGGACAGTCACAGATACGCAGTATTTT. This chain connects TRBV19 to TRBJ2-3; TRBD1 aligns across 7 bases. The CDR3 contains 13 residues. Germline CDR1 and CDR2: LNHDA and SQIVND (reference sequence). V shed 5 bases, J shed 2 bases, and the junction held 1 base outside the gene matches.

The genes are TRBV13 and TRBJ2-7, with TRBD1 matching over 7 bases. This CDR3 is 14 amino acids long. Losses at the gene ends were 4 bases for V and 3 bases for J; bases not matched to a gene: 6. Germline CDR1 and CDR2: PRHDT and FYEKMQ (reference sequence). The CDR3 nucleotides are TGTGCCAGCAGCTCGACAGGGAACAACTACGAGCAGTACTTC. This sequence encodes CASSSTGNNYEQYF. Combining the CDR3 with reference TRBV13 and TRBJ2-7 gives the whole variable domain AAGVIQSPRHLIKEKRETATLKCYPIPRHDTVYWYQQGPGQDPQFLISFYEKMQSDKGSIPDRFSAQQFSDYHSELNMSSLELGDSALYFCASSSTGNNYEQYFGPGTRLTVT.

This chain uses TRBV19 with TRBJ1-2; D is possibly TRBD1 (6 bases). Trimming stripped 7 bases from V and 7 bases from J, with 19 bases between. Looked up from germline, CDR1 is LNHDA and CDR2 is SQIVND (reference sequence). The CDR3 is made up of 14 amino acids. Written as DNA, the CDR3 is TGTGCCAGTACTCTAGGGGGGGCGGGCTTTGGCTACACCTTC. Amino acid sequence: CASTLGGAGFGYTF.

This chain uses TRBV9 with TRBJ1-1; D is perhaps TRBD1 (5 bases). The CDR3 totals 16 residues. CDR1 is SGDLS and CDR2 is YYNGEE in the germline V gene. With 4 bases removed from V and 1 base from J, the gap between germline ends came to 17 bases. The CDR3 is CASSPPAGTRNTEAFF. The CDR3 DNA reads TGTGCCAGCAGCCCCCCAGCGGGGACTCGGAACACTGAAGCTTTCTTT.

The V gene is TRBV4-2, the J gene TRBJ2-1; 8 bases agree with TRBD2. The CDR3 covers 16 residues. Germline lookup yields CDR1 LGHNA and CDR2 YNFKEQ. The junction had 10 bases not matched to a gene; V was cut back by 0 bases and J by 9 bases. The CDR3 reads CASSQEISGVGSEQFF. CDR3 in DNA: TGTGCCAGCAGCCAAGAAATTAGCGGGGTAGGTAGTGAGCAGTTCTTC.

V and J are TRBV11-2 and TRBJ2-3, with a weak D call TRBD2 (5 bases). Per germline, CDR1 SGHAT and CDR2 FQNNGV. V shed 0 bases and J shed 2 bases, with 18 bases lying between them. The CDR3 loop spans 18 amino acids. The CDR3, as DNA: TGTGCCAGCAGCTTAGACTCTTTCGGCGGAGGATTCACAGATACGCAGTATTTT. Protein: CASSLDSFGGGFTDTQYF.

The chain carries TRBV27 and TRBJ2-7; TRBD1 matches 9 bases. V gave up 6 bases and J gave up 6 bases; unmatched junction bases: 6. CDR1 and CDR2 from the germline V gene are MNHEY and SMNVEV (reference sequence). The CDR3 is 13 amino acids. The CDR3 coding sequence is TGTGCCAGCAGGGGACAGGGAGCCCTCGAGCAGTACTTC. It encodes CASRGQGALEQYF.

This chain links TRBV18 with TRBJ2-2, with D tentatively TRBD1 (5 bases). Germline V gives CDR1 KGHSH, CDR2 LQKENI. This CDR3 is 12 amino acids long. The V end lost 6 bases, the J end lost 9 bases, and 11 bases lay between the germline ends. CDR3: CASSPWGRELFF. The CDR3 DNA sequence: TGTGCCAGCTCCCCGTGGGGCCGGGAGCTGTTTTTT. The full variable domain, in which reference TRBV18 and TRBJ2-2 provide the parts outside the CDR3, is NAGVMQNPRHLVRRRGQEARLRCSPMKGHSHVYWYRQLPEEGLKFMVYLQKENIIDESGMPKERFSAEFPKEGPSILRIQQVVRGDSAAYFCASSPWGRELFFGEGSRLTVL.

This clone occurred once. The V call is TRBV5-5, the J call TRBJ1-3, with 7 bases fitting TRBD1. Germline assignment: CDR1 SGHKS and CDR2 YYEKEE (reference sequence). V trimming: 3 bases; J trimming: 1 base; junction bases outside the gene matches: 10. This CDR3 is built from 17 residues. As DNA, the CDR3 is TGTGCCAGCAGCTCGGACAGGCTCCGCAGTTCTGGAAACACCATATATTTT. This translates into CASSSDRLRSSGNTIYF.

The J gene is TRBJ1-5, the V gene TRBV28, with 7 bases matching TRBD1. The CDR3 contains 19 residues. Germline CDR1 and CDR2: MDHEN and SYDVKM. The J segment lost 0 bases and the V segment lost 5 bases, leaving 16 bases of the junction unmatched. Here the CDR3 DNA reads TGTGCCAGCAGTACCAGGACAGGTCTTATCCGAAGTAGCAATCAGCCCCAGCATTTT. It translates to CASSTRTGLIRSSNQPQHF.

The rearrangement links TRBV11-2 to TRBJ2-1; maybe TRBD2 (5 bases). Trimming left V 1 base short and J 0 bases short, with 16 bases between. Per germline, CDR1 SGHAT and CDR2 FQNNGV. The CDR3 runs 18 residues. The CDR3 nucleotides are TGTGCCAGCAGCTTAGCCCAATCTTTAGGGAGCTCCTACAATGAGCAGTTCTTC. Amino acid sequence: CASSLAQSLGSSYNEQFF.

As DNA, the CDR3 is TGCGCCAGCAGCCAACTCGCGGGGGCGACTAATGAAAAACTGTTTTTT. This encodes CASSQLAGATNEKLFF. This chain connects TRBV5-1 to TRBJ1-4; D is perhaps TRBD1 (6 bases). The ends were cut back, 4 bases at V and 2 bases at J, with 15 bases in the middle. The CDR3 spans 16 residues. Looked up from germline, CDR1 is SGHRS and CDR2 is YFSETQ.

V usage is TRBV7-2 and J usage is TRBJ2-7; 8 positions match TRBD2. V gave up 3 bases and J gave up 4 bases; unmatched junction bases: 5. The V gene's germline CDR1 is SGHTA and CDR2 FQGNSA. The CDR3 contains 14 residues. Here the CDR3 reads CASSLTGGSYEQYF. Here the CDR3 DNA reads TGTGCCAGCAGCTTGACGGGGGGGTCTTACGAGCAGTACTTC.

This chain joins TRBV15 and TRBJ2-1; tentative D call: TRBD2 (5 bases). CDR3 length equals 16 residues. The germline V gene encodes CDR1 LNHNV and CDR2 YYDKDF (reference sequence). The V gene lost 5 bases and the J gene lost 1 base, with 15 bases spanning the gap. The DNA of the CDR3 is TGTGCCACCAGCCTAGCCACGCTAGGTTCCTACAATGAGCAGTTCTTC. Translation: CATSLATLGSYNEQFF.

This sequence joins TRBV7-6 and TRBJ2-3, with 7 bases identical to TRBD2. Per germline, CDR1 SGHVS and CDR2 FNYEAQ. The CDR3 length is 15 residues. With V trimmed by 5 bases and J by 7 bases, 12 bases remained unmatched. The CDR3 sequence is CASSLLAGVINTQYF. CDR3 coding DNA: TGTGCCAGCAGCCTCCTGGCGGGAGTGATAAATACGCAGTATTTT.

The chain is built from TRBV5-4 and TRBJ1-1; D possibly corresponds to TRBD1 (5 bases). Germline lookup yields CDR1 SGHNT and CDR2 YYREEE (reference sequence). CDR3 size: 14 residues. V lost 2 bases and J 0 bases, leaving 8 bases between the germline ends. The DNA of the CDR3 is TGTGCCAGCAGCTTCGACAGATTGAACACTGAAGCTTTCTTT. Amino acid sequence: CASSFDRLNTEAFF.

The CDR3, as DNA: TGTGCCAGCAGGGGACAGGTTTACCAAGAGACCCAGTACTTC. Protein sequence: CASRGQVYQETQYF. The chain carries TRBV6-5 and TRBJ2-5; TRBD1 aligns across 8 bases. V dropped 6 bases and J dropped 0; count of bases not matched to a gene: 3. Germline loops: CDR1 MNHEY, CDR2 SVGAGI. The CDR3 runs 14 residues.

CDR3 DNA: TGTGCCAGCAGTTTACCCCTGAAAATCGGACAGGGTCACTATGGCTACACCTTC. Protein: CASSLPLKIGQGHYGYTF. V and J are TRBV28 and TRBJ1-2, with 8 bases identical to TRBD1. V gave up 2 bases and J gave up 3 bases; unmatched junction bases: 14. The CDR3 has 18 residues. CDR1 and CDR2 from the germline V gene are MDHEN and SYDVKM.

This clone showed up just once. This chain links TRBV5-1 with TRBJ1-4, with D unclear. Germline V CDR1 and CDR2: SGHRS, YFSETQ. V dropped 4 bases and J dropped 0 bases, with 10 bases sitting between them. This CDR3 has 15 residues. The CDR3 spells CASSRRVSTNEKLFF. The CDR3 region has the DNA TGCGCCAGCAGCCGACGGGTGTCAACTAATGAAAAACTGTTTTTT.

The chain's CDR3 is CASSVGGASGYNEQFF. CDR3 sequence (DNA): TGTGCCAGCAGCGTAGGGGGGGCTAGCGGATACAATGAGCAGTTCTTC. The chain uses TRBV9 and TRBJ2-1; D may be TRBD2 (7 bases). Germline V gene data show CDR1 as SGDLS and CDR2 as YYNGEE. The CDR3 contains 16 residues. Trimming stripped 0 bases from V and 4 bases from J, with 14 bases between.

This clone was recorded only once. This rearrangement joins TRBV9 to TRBJ2-2; tentatively, D is TRBD2 (7 bases). The CDR3 totals 16 residues. V was pared by 3 bases and J by 3 bases, with 15 bases between. CDR1 is SGDLS, CDR2 YYNGEE, per germline. The CDR3 region is CASSGEGGGYTGELFF. CDR3 bases: TGTGCCAGCAGCGGCGAGGGCGGGGGCTACACCGGGGAGCTGTTTTTT. The entire variable domain, with the rest obtained from reference TRBV9 and TRBJ2-2, is as follows: DSGVTQTPKHLITATGQRVTLRCSPRSGDLSVYWYQQSLDQGLQFLIQYYNGEERAKGNILERFSAQQFPDLHSELNLSSLELGDSALYFCASSGEGGGYTGELFFGEGSRLTVL.

This rearrangement joins TRBV7-8 to TRBJ1-1, with D hard to call. The V gene's germline CDR1 is SGHVS and CDR2 FQNEAQ. The V end was cut by 10 bases, the J end by 0 bases, with 9 bases between. The CDR3 runs to 12 residues. CDR3 DNA sequence: TGTGCCACAGCGTCTTTGAACACTGAAGCTTTCTTT. It encodes CATASLNTEAFF.

The DNA for the CDR3 is TGTGCCAGCAGGATTCTGCGACATGAAAGCAATCAGCCCCAGCATTTT. As protein: CASRILRHESNQPQHF. The chain has TRBV6-4 and TRBJ1-5; D remains unclear. Germline V gene lookup returns CDR1 MRHNA and CDR2 SNTAGT. Trimming removed 6 bases from V and 1 base from J, with 16 bases in between. The CDR3 totals 16 residues.

CDR3 loop: CASSHRQEALHRNQPQHF. In DNA form, the CDR3 reads TGCGCCAGCAGCCACCGACAGGAGGCTTTACACCGCAATCAGCCCCAGCATTTT. The chain combines TRBV4-1 with TRBJ1-5; a possible D gene is TRBD1 (6 bases). The CDR3 extends over 18 amino acids. Germline CDR1 and CDR2: MGHRA and YSYEKL. The V end was cut by 3 bases, the J end by 2 bases, with 20 bases between.

The genes are TRBV28 and TRBJ2-1; 12 nucleotides agree with TRBD2. The J segment lost 3 bases and the V segment lost 9 bases, leaving 3 bases of the junction unmatched. Germline-derived CDR1 and CDR2 are MDHEN and SYDVKM. The CDR3 is made up of 14 amino acids. The CDR3 sequence: CASLLAGGYNEQFF. The CDR3 coding sequence is TGTGCCAGTCTACTAGCGGGAGGCTACAATGAGCAGTTCTTC.